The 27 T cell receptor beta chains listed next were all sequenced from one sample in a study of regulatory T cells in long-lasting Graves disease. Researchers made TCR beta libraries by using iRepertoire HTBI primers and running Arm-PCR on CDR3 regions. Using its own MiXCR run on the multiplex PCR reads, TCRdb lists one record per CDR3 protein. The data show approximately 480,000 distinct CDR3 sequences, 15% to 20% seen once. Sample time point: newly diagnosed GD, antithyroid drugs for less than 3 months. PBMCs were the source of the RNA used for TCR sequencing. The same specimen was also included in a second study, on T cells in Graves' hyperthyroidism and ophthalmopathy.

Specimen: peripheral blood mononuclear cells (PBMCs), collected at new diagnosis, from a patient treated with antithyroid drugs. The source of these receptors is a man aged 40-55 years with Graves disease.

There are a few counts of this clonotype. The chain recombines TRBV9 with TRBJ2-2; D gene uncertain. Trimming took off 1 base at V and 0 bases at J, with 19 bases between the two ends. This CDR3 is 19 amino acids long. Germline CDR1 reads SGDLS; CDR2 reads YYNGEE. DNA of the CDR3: TGTGCCAGCAGCGTAAGGGCCAACTTCCCAAACCCGAACACCGGGGAGCTGTTTTTT. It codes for CASSVRANFPNPNTGELFF.

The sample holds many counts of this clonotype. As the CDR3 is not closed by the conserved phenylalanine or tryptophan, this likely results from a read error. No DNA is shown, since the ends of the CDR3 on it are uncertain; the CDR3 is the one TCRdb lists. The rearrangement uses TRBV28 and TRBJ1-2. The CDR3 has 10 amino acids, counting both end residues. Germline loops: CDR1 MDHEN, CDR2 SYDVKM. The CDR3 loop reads CASSFSVSST.

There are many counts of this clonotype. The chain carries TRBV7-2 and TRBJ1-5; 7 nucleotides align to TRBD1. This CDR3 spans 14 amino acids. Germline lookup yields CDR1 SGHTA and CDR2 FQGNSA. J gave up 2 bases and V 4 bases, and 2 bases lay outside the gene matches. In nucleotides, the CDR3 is TGTGCCAGCAGCTGGGGACAGCGCAATCAGCCCCAGCATTTT. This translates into CASSWGQRNQPQHF.

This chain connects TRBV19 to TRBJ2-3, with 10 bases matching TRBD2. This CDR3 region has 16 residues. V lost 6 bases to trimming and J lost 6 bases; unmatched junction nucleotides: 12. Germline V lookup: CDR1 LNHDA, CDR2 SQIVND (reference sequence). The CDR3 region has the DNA TGTGCCAGTAGCCAAATTGGACTAGCGGCGACGGATACGCAGTATTTT. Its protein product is CASSQIGLAATDTQYF.

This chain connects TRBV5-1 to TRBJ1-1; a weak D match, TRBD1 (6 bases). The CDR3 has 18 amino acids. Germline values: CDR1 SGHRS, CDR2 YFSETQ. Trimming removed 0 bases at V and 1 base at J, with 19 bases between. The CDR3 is CASSLELGQPARNTEAFF. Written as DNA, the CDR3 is TGCGCCAGCAGCTTGGAGTTGGGACAACCCGCGAGGAACACTGAAGCTTTCTTT.

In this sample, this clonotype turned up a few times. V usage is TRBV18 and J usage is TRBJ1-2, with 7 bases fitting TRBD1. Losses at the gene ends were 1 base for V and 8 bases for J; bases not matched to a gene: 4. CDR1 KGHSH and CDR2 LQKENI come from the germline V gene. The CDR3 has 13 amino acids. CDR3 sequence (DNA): TGTGCCAGCTCACCACAGGGGGCGGAAGGCTACACCTTC. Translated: CASSPQGAEGYTF.

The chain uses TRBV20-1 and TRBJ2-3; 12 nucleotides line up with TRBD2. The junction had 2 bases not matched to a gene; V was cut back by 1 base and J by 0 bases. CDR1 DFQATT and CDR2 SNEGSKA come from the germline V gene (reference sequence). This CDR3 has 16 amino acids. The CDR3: CSARGTSGMSTDTQYF. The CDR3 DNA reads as TGCAGTGCTAGAGGGACTAGCGGGATGAGCACAGATACGCAGTATTTT.

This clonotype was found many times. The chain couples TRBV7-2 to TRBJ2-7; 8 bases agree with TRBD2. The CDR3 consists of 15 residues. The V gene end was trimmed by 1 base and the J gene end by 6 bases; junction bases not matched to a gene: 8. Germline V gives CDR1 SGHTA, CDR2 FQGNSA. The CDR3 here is CASSLEERETAEQYF. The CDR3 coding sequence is TGTGCCAGCAGCTTAGAGGAGCGGGAGACAGCCGAGCAGTACTTC. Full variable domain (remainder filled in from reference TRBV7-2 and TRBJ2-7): GAGVSQSPSNKVTEKGKDVELRCDPISGHTALYWYRQSLGQGLEFLIYFQGNSAPDKSGLPSDRFSAERTGGSVSTLTIQRTQQEDSAVYLCASSLEERETAEQYFGPGTRLTVT.

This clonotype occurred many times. The CDR3 region has the DNA TGTGCCAGCTCACCGGAACAGGGAATACGGGATCAGCCCCAGCATTTT. It specifies CASSPEQGIRDQPQHF. The rearrangement joins TRBV18 to TRBJ1-5, with D perhaps TRBD1 (6 bases). The CDR3 consists of 16 residues. The V gene lost 3 bases and the J gene lost 5 bases, with 17 bases spanning the gap. Germline V CDR1 and CDR2: KGHSH, LQKENI.

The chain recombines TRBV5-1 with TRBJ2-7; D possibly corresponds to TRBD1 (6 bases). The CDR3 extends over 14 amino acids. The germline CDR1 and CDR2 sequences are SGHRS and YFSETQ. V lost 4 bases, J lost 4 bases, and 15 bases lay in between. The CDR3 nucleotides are TGCGCCAGCAGCCCGACAGGCTTTCGATACGAGCAGTACTTC. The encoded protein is CASSPTGFRYEQYF.

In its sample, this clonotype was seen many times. The CDR3, as DNA: TGCGCCAGCAGATTCACAGGGGAAGCTTACGAGCAGTACTTC. Encoded protein: CASRFTGEAYEQYF. V usage is TRBV5-1 and J usage is TRBJ2-7; 7 bases match TRBD1. Germline CDR1 and CDR2: SGHRS and YFSETQ. The CDR3 covers 14 residues. After removal of 5 bases from V and 4 bases from J, the junction contained 9 bases not matched to a gene.

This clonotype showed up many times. This CDR3 reads CASSLGGQPSSTDTQYF. The CDR3 region has the DNA TGTGCCAGCAGCTTAGGAGGGCAACCCTCTAGCACAGATACGCAGTATTTT. The chain couples TRBV7-8 to TRBJ2-3, with TRBD2 as a possible D gene (5 bases). The V gene lost 1 base and the J gene lost 0 bases, with 14 bases spanning the gap. Per the germline V gene, CDR1 is SGHVS and CDR2 is FQNEAQ. The CDR3 covers 17 residues.

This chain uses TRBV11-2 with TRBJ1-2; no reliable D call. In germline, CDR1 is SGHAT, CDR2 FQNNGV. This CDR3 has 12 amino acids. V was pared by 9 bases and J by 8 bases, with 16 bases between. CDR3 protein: CASSLGVAGYTF. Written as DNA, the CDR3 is TGTGCCAGTAGTTTGGGAGTCGCCGGCTACACCTTC.

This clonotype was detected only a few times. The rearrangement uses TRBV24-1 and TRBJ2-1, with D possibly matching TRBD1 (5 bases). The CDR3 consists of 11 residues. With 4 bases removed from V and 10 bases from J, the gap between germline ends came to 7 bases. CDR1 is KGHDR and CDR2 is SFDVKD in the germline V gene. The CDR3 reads CATSERTEQFF. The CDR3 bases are TGTGCCACCAGTGAACGGACAGAGCAGTTCTTC.

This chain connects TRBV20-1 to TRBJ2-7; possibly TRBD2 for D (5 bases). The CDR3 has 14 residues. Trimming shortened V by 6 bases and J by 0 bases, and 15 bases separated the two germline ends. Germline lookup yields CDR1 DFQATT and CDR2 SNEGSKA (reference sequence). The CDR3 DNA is TGCAGTGCCCCGCTGGGCGGGCCCTCCTACGAGCAGTACTTC. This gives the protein CSAPLGGPSYEQYF.

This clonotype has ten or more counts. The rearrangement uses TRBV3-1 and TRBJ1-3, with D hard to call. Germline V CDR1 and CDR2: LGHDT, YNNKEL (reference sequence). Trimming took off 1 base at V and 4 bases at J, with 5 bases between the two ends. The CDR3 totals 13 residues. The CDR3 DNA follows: TGTGCCAGCAGCCAAGTGAGGGGAAACACCATATATTTT. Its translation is CASSQVRGNTIYF.

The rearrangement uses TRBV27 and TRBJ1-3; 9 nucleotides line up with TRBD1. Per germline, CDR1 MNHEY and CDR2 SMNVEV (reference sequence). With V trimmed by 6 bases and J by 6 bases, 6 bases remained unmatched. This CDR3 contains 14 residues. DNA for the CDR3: TGTGCCAGCAGCCGGGGACAGGGTCAAAACACCATATATTTT. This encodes CASSRGQGQNTIYF.

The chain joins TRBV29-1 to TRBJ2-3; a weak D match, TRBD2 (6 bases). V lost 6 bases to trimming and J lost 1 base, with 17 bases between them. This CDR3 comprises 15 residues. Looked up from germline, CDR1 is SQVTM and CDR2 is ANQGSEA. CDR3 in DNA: TGCAGCGTACGGGACCGCGGAGGGGGCACAGATACGCAGTATTTT. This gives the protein CSVRDRGGGTDTQYF.

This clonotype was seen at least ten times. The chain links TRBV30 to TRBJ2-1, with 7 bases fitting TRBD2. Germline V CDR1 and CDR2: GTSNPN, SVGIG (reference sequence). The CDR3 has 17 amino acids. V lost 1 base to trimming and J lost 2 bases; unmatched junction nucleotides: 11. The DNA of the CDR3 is TGTGCCTGGAGTGGTAGGGGCGCGGGAGAGGCCTACAATGAGCAGTTCTTC. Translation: CAWSGRGAGEAYNEQFF.

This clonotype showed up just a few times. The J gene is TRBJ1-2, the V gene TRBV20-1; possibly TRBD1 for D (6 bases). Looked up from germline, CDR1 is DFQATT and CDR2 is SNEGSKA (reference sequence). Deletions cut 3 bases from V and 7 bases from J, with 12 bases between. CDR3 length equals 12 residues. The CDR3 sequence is CSARTTGGGYTF. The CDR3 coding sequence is TGCAGTGCTAGGACGACAGGTGGTGGCTACACCTTC.

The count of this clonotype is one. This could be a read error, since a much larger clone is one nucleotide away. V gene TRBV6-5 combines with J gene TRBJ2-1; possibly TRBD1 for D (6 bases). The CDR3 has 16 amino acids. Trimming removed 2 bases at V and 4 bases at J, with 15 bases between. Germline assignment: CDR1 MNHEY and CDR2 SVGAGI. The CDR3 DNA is TGTGCCAGCAGTTACCGCAAGGGCAGGGGTTACAATGAGCAGTTCTTC. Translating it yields CASSYRKGRGYNEQFF.

This CDR3 is CSATQGELRGTGELFF. Written as DNA, the CDR3 is TGCAGTGCTACCCAGGGGGAATTGCGGGGAACCGGGGAGCTGTTTTTT. The genes are TRBV20-1 and TRBJ2-2, with D tentatively TRBD1 (7 bases). From germline, CDR1 is DFQATT and CDR2 SNEGSKA (reference sequence). The CDR3 is 16 amino acids. V lost 4 bases and J lost 5, with 20 bases in between.

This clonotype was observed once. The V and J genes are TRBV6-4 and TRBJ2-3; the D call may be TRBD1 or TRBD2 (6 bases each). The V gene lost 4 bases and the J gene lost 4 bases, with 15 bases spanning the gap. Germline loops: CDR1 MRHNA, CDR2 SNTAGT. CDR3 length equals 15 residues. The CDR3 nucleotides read TGTGCCAGCAGTGCAGGGGCCGGCGGGGCAGATACGCAGTATTTT. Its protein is CASSAGAGGADTQYF.

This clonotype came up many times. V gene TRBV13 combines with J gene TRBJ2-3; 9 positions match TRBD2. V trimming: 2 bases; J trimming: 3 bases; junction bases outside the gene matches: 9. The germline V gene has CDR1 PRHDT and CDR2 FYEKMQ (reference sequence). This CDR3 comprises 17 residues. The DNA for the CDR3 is TGTGCCAGCAGCTTACCCGTAGCGGGAGAAGCGACAGATACGCAGTATTTT. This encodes CASSLPVAGEATDTQYF.

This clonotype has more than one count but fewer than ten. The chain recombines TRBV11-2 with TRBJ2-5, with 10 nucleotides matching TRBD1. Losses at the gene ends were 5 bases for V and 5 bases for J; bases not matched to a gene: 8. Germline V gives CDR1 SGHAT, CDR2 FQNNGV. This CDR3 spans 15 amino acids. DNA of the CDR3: TGTGCCAGCAGCCCGGACAGGGGGTTCCGGGAGACCCAGTACTTC. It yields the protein CASSPDRGFRETQYF.

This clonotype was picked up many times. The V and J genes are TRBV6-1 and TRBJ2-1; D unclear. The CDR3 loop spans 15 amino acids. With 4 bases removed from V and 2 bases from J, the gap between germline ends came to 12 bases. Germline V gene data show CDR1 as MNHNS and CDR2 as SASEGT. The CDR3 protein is CASSGRAAPYNEQFF. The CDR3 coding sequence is TGTGCCAGCAGTGGCCGGGCGGCCCCCTACAATGAGCAGTTCTTC.

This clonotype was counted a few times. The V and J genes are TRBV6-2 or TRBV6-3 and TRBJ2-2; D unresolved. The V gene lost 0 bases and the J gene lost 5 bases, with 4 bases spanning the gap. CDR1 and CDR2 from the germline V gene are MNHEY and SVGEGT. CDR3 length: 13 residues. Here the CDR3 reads CASSYSVTGELFF. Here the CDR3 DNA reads TGTGCCAGCAGTTACTCAGTAACCGGGGAGCTGTTTTTT.